The 12 T cell receptor beta chains in this list originate from one sample, sequenced in a study of cytotoxic CD8 clonotypes in ibrutinib-treated CLL. Sequencing used immunoSEQ multiplex PCR; TCRdb keeps in-frame clones, though not all of them. The top ten clones hold around 23% of a sample with about 92,000 clones, roughly three quarters of them seen once. The sequenced sample was PBMCs, obtained after 24 months of ibrutinib treatment. The receptors were gathered from a human donor with chronic lymphocytic leukemia.

This chain uses TRBV5-1 with TRBJ1-3; tentatively, D is TRBD1 (5 bases). This CDR3 is 15 amino acids long. Trimming stripped 3 bases from V and 0 bases from J, with 10 bases between. Per germline, CDR1 SGHRS and CDR2 YFSETQ. For the CDR3, the DNA is TGCGCCAGCAGCTCATCAGGGAACTCTGGAAACACCATATATTTT. It codes for CASSSSGNSGNTIYF. The full variable domain, in which reference TRBV5-1 and TRBJ1-3 provide the parts outside the CDR3, is KAGVTQTPRYLIKTRGQQVTLSCSPISGHRSVSWYQQTPGQGLQFLFEYFSETQRNKGNFPGRFSGRQFSNSRSEMNVSTLELGDSALYLCASSSSGNSGNTIYFGEGSWLTVV.

This clone was detected a few times. The chain links TRBV5-1 to TRBJ1-5; 8 bases are a match to TRBD1. J was trimmed by 6 bases and V by 4 bases; bases with no gene match: 3. This CDR3 contains 13 residues. Germline CDR1 SGHRS, CDR2 YFSETQ. The CDR3 coding sequence is TGCGCCAGCAGCCCTGACAGGGGTCAGCCCCAGCATTTT. It specifies CASSPDRGQPQHF.

This clone was counted between two and nine times. The chain joins TRBV20-1 to TRBJ1-1; no clear D. V shed 6 bases and J shed 6 bases, with 11 bases lying between them. The CDR3 contains 11 residues. Per germline, CDR1 DFQATT and CDR2 SNEGSKA (reference sequence). The CDR3 DNA is TGCAGTGCGACCTATCCCCCTGAAGCTTTCTTT. It translates to CSATYPPEAFF.

The chain combines TRBV5-5 with TRBJ2-5, with 11 bases lining up with TRBD2. The junction had 6 bases not matched to a gene; V was cut back by 3 bases and J by 2 bases. Germline CDR1 reads SGHKS; CDR2 reads YYEKEE (reference sequence). This CDR3 region has 16 residues. Here the CDR3 reads CASSSALAGGQETQYF. CDR3 DNA: TGTGCCAGCAGCTCCGCCCTAGCGGGAGGACAAGAGACCCAGTACTTC.

This chain connects TRBV2 to TRBJ2-7, with D possibly being TRBD1 (5 bases). The CDR3 loop spans 15 amino acids. Germline V gene data show CDR1 as SNHLY and CDR2 as FYNNEI. V dropped 7 bases and J dropped 2 bases, with 18 bases sitting between them. The CDR3: CASTKEIGRAYEQYF. The CDR3 DNA sequence: TGTGCCAGCACAAAAGAGATAGGCAGGGCCTACGAGCAGTACTTC. Variable domain in full (rest from reference TRBV2 and TRBJ2-7): EPEVTQTPSHQVTQMGQEVILRCVPISNHLYFYWYRQILGQKVEFLVSFYNNEISEKSEIFDDQFSVERPDGSNFTLKIRSTKLEDSAMYFCASTKEIGRAYEQYFGPGTRLTVT.

V and J are TRBV27 and TRBJ2-7, with D perhaps matching TRBD1 (6 bases). This CDR3 has 12 amino acids. Germline CDR1 MNHEY, CDR2 SMNVEV (reference sequence). Trimming cost V 10 bases and J 4 bases, with 14 bases left between them. The CDR3 nucleotides are TGTGCCACCAAGGGGGTGGCTTACGAGCAGTACTTC. It is translated as CATKGVAYEQYF.

The V call is TRBV4-2, the J call TRBJ1-1; maybe TRBD1 (6 bases). CDR1 and CDR2 from the germline V gene are LGHNA and YNFKEQ. The CDR3 is 16 amino acids. Trimming removed 0 bases at V and 2 bases at J, with 13 bases between. CDR3 in DNA: TGTGCCAGCAGCCAAGAGTATAGCAGGGGAAACACTGAAGCTTTCTTT. It codes for CASSQEYSRGNTEAFF.

The V and J genes are TRBV7-2 and TRBJ2-3; a weak D match, TRBD2 (5 bases). Germline V gene lookup returns CDR1 SGHTA and CDR2 FQGNSA. The CDR3 totals 17 residues. Trimming cost V 5 bases and J 2 bases, with 20 bases left between them. The CDR3, as DNA: TGTGCCAGCAGCCAATGGAGAGGGATGAGCACCACAGATACGCAGTATTTT. It specifies CASSQWRGMSTTDTQYF.

The chain carries TRBV4-1 and TRBJ1-1; no clear D. The germline V and J ends were trimmed by 1 base and 1 base, with 10 bases remaining between them. CDR3 length: 15 amino acids. From germline, CDR1 is MGHRA and CDR2 YSYEKL. For the CDR3, the DNA is TGCGCCAGCAGCCAAGTTCACAGCTCGAACACTGAAGCTTTCTTT. Protein product: CASSQVHSSNTEAFF.

This clone was detected only once. The chain carries TRBV6-1 and TRBJ1-5; 8 positions match TRBD1. CDR3 length: 15 amino acids. The V and J ends lost 6 bases and 2 bases, in that order; junction bases with no gene match: 6. Germline CDR1 and CDR2: MNHNS and SASEGT. This CDR3 reads CASRLDRAGNQPQHF. CDR3 bases: TGTGCCAGCAGACTGGACAGGGCGGGCAATCAGCCCCAGCATTTT.

This clone was detected a few times. This chain connects TRBV28 to TRBJ2-7, with a weak D call TRBD2 (6 bases). The CDR3 sequence is 14 residues long. The germline gives CDR1 MDHEN, CDR2 SYDVKM. Trimming took 2 bases from V and 7 from J, leaving 15 bases between them. CDR3 protein: CASSLVGGTYEQYF. DNA of the CDR3: TGTGCCAGCAGTTTAGTTGGTGGGACTTATGAGCAGTACTTC. The full variable domain, in which reference TRBV28 and TRBJ2-7 provide the parts outside the CDR3, is DVKVTQSSRYLVKRTGEKVFLECVQDMDHENMFWYRQDPGLGLRLIYFSYDVKMKEKGDIPEGYSVSREKKERFSLILESASTNQTSMYLCASSLVGGTYEQYFGPGTRLTVT.

V usage is TRBV7-9 and J usage is TRBJ1-4; no definite D call. This CDR3 is built from 15 residues. V was trimmed by 5 bases and J by 0 bases, leaving 10 bases between them. CDR1 SEHNR and CDR2 FQNEAQ come from the germline V gene (reference sequence). The CDR3 loop reads CASSPRLSTNEKLFF. CDR3 nucleotide sequence: TGTGCCAGCAGCCCGAGACTGTCAACTAATGAAAAACTGTTTTTT.